Described below is a single T cell receptor (beta chain) sequence and its context. The sample originates from a study of blood T cell repertoires in COVID-19. Turning to the study itself: Acute and convalescent COVID-19 specimens originated in the United States, Italy and Spain. In each case, the material was cDNA or gDNA derived from T cells, B-cell-depleted T cells, or PBMCs.

Study processing details: For nucleated cells, counts were estimated from reference gene primer amplification. Sequenced by immunoSEQ multiplex PCR; TCRdb stores in-frame clones only, minus some. V and J calls and clone size follow that table, whereas D and trimming were derived from the DNA. This sample carries over 70,000 clones, 70% to 90% of them seen once, and the ten largest clones take approximately 9.9%. The V gene's germline CDR1 is SGHNT and CDR2 YYREEE (reference sequence). The V gene lost 2 bases and the J gene lost 4 bases, with 12 bases spanning the gap. The CDR3 is 14 residues long. Followed longitudinally, the Seattle patients had been enrolled during active infection.

Sequenced input: peripheral blood. This clonotype originated in a man aged 55-75 years with COVID-19, enrolled during active disease. The rearrangement joins TRBV5-4 to TRBJ1-1; D remains unclear. The CDR3 DNA follows: TGTGCCAGCAGCTTAATGAGTTTCCGCACTGAAGCTTTCTTT. As protein: CASSLMSFRTEAFF.